This T cell receptor beta chain emerged from a study of human thymus T cells. Points from the study as a whole: Thymic and blood repertoires showed apparently biased V and J gene usage.

For this clone: The antigen is unknown.

TCRdb's table, derived via immunoSEQ multiplex PCR, lists solely in-frame clones and lacks some. The table lists 54,000 or so clones, around 94% of them singletons. This CDR3 is 15 amino acids long. Germline values: CDR1 LGHNA, CDR2 YSLEER. V was trimmed by 0 bases and J by 6 bases, leaving 13 bases between them. The source of this sequence is a boy in the first two years of life with a congenital heart defect but otherwise immunologically healthy. Sequencing input: blood. The genes are TRBV4-3 and TRBJ2-3; maybe TRBD2 (7 bases). The CDR3 loop reads CASSQEGGATDTQYF. As DNA, the CDR3 is TGCGCCAGCAGCCAAGAAGGGGGGGCAACCGATACGCAGTATTTT.